The clone carrying this T cell receptor beta chain was picked up a small number of times. The antigen is undetermined. V lost 6 bases to trimming and J lost 2 bases, with 11 bases between them. This CDR3 contains 13 residues. Germline V CDR1 and CDR2: SGHDT, YYEEEE. Unique molecular identifier tags were affixed to discrete cDNA molecules. In TCRdb, the 5' RACE reads were re-called with MiXCR into one record per CDR3 protein. The sample has 53,000 or so distinct CDR3 sequences; around 9.5% are singletons. This entry is derived from a study of early T cells in non-severe SARS-CoV-2 infection. Turning to the study itself: Investigators sequenced bulk RNA drawn from unsorted whole blood, and chains remained unpaired.

Study-level results: The study's VDJdb matching favored anti-spike CD8 responses and missed private and CD4 specificities.

Sequencing used whole blood. This TCR was sampled from an adult who was a healthcare worker with PCR-confirmed SARS-CoV-2 infection or an uninfected control (not recorded which). The chain is built from TRBV5-6 and TRBJ1-2; D is undetermined. CDR3 protein: CASTLNANYGYTF. CDR3 in DNA: TGTGCCAGCACCTTAAACGCGAACTATGGCTACACCTTC.